This T cell receptor (beta chain) originates from a study of blood T cell repertoires in COVID-19. Study as a whole: COVID-19 samples from acute and convalescent phases originated in the United States, Italy and Spain.

Sequencing used immunoSEQ multiplex PCR; TCRdb keeps in-frame clones, though not all of them. The table lists about 440,000 clones, 70% to 90% of them singletons. The CDR3 is 14 residues long. J gave up 5 bases and V 3 bases, and 4 bases lay outside the gene matches. CDR1 and CDR2 from the germline V gene are LNHDA and SQIVND (reference sequence). Individuals drawn from 24 US areas were roughly 18 to 95 years old. The study assigned cohorts using participant-reported clinical history. The rearrangement uses TRBV19 and TRBJ2-1; 7 bases line up with TRBD2. The specimen was PBMCs or T cells enriched from blood (not recorded which). This receptor was obtained from a woman between 18 and 30 years old with acute COVID-19. In DNA form, the CDR3 reads TGTGCCAGTAGTATCGGGACTATTAACAATGAGCAGTTCTTC. Translated: CASSIGTINNEQFF.